Listed below are T cell receptor beta chains from one sample, sequenced in a study of blood T cell repertoires in COVID-19. Some clones are missing from TCRdb's copy, which holds only in-frame ones; the method was immunoSEQ multiplex PCR. Of about 100,000 clones listed, 80% to 90% are singletons. Sequenced: peripheral blood. These receptors all stem from an elderly man with active or convalescent COVID-19. Both conserved end residues are part of each CDR3. Fields, in order: V gene, J gene, clone size, D gene, CDR3 protein, CDR3 DNA. A D gene is named only where the DNA matches it firmly. Not every row has a clone size; where given, it reads once, few, many or a size class.

V gene: TRBV30
J gene: TRBJ1-5
clone size: -
D gene: -
CDR3 protein: CAWTSAGANQPQHF
CDR3 DNA: TGTGCCTGGACTTCGGCAGGGGCCAATCAGCCCCAGCATTTT

V gene: TRBV5-4
J gene: TRBJ2-3
clone size: -
D gene: TRBD2
CDR3 protein: CASSLAGAGTDTQYF
CDR3 DNA: TGTGCCAGCAGCCTAGCGGGAGCGGGAACAGATACGCAGTATTTT

V gene: TRBV5-1
J gene: TRBJ1-2
clone size: few
D gene: -
CDR3 protein: CASSLVGGDNYGYTF
CDR3 DNA: TGCGCCAGCAGCTTGGTTGGGGGGGATAACTATGGCTACACCTTC

V gene: TRBV6-5
J gene: TRBJ1-3
clone size: few
D gene: -
CDR3 protein: CASSYVHPRSGNTIYF
CDR3 DNA: TGTGCCAGCAGTTACGTCCACCCCCGGTCAGGAAACACCATATATTTT

V gene: TRBV7-9
J gene: TRBJ1-2
clone size: -
D gene: -
CDR3 protein: CASSPDAGDNYGYTF
CDR3 DNA: TGTGCCAGCAGCCCAGACGCGGGGGATAACTATGGCTACACCTTC

V gene: TRBV18
J gene: TRBJ1-1
clone size: -
D gene: -
CDR3 protein: CASSQVGGPYTEAFF
CDR3 DNA: TGTGCCAGCTCACAGGTGGGGGGGCCCTACACTGAAGCTTTCTTT

V gene: TRBV19
J gene: TRBJ1-1
clone size: -
D gene: TRBD1
CDR3 protein: CASSTGTGQGSEAFF
CDR3 DNA: TGTGCCAGTAGTACCGGCACCGGACAGGGATCTGAAGCTTTCTTT

V gene: TRBV29-1
J gene: TRBJ2-7
clone size: once
D gene: TRBD1
CDR3 protein: CSVAGTGGSHSYEQYF
CDR3 DNA: TGCAGCGTCGCCGGGACAGGGGGCTCCCACTCCTACGAGCAGTACTTC

V gene: TRBV24-1
J gene: TRBJ2-3
clone size: -
D gene: -
CDR3 protein: CATSRGLDTQYF
CDR3 DNA: TGTGCCACCAGTCGGGGACTAGATACGCAGTATTTT

V gene: TRBV19
J gene: TRBJ2-1
clone size: -
D gene: TRBD2
CDR3 protein: CASSTGLAGANEQFF
CDR3 DNA: TGTGCCAGTAGTACGGGGCTAGCGGGAGCCAATGAGCAGTTCTTC

V gene: TRBV6-5
J gene: TRBJ2-2
clone size: few
D gene: TRBD1
CDR3 protein: CASEGAGAGELFF
CDR3 DNA: TGTGCCAGCGAGGGGGCGGGCGCCGGGGAGCTGTTTTTT

V gene: TRBV11-2
J gene: TRBJ1-1
clone size: once
D gene: -
CDR3 protein: CASSLSTGRKNTEAFF
CDR3 DNA: TGTGCCAGCAGCTTGTCAACAGGACGGAAGAACACTGAAGCTTTCTTT

V gene: TRBV10-3
J gene: TRBJ2-1
clone size: -
D gene: TRBD2
CDR3 protein: CAISGASGHNEQFF
CDR3 DNA: TGTGCCATCAGTGGCGCTAGCGGACACAATGAGCAGTTCTTC

V gene: TRBV4-2
J gene: TRBJ1-1
clone size: once
D gene: TRBD1
CDR3 protein: CASSQNPGTGGRNTEAFF
CDR3 DNA: TGTGCCAGCAGCCAAAACCCTGGGACAGGGGGCCGGAACACTGAAGCTTTCTTT

V gene: TRBV18
J gene: TRBJ2-1
clone size: -
D gene: TRBD2
CDR3 protein: CASSPPRDYFNEQFF
CDR3 DNA: TGTGCCAGCTCACCACCTCGGGACTATTTCAATGAGCAGTTCTTC

V gene: TRBV5-8
J gene: TRBJ2-1
clone size: -
D gene: -
CDR3 protein: CAATVLRGGGWEQFF
CDR3 DNA: TGTGCCGCGACTGTACTACGAGGGGGGGGCTGGGAGCAGTTCTTC

V gene: TRBV6-2/TRBV6-3
J gene: TRBJ2-4
clone size: -
D gene: -
CDR3 protein: CASSYFGLAKNIQYF
CDR3 DNA: TGTGCCAGCAGTTACTTCGGGTTAGCCAAAAACATTCAGTACTTC

V gene: TRBV29-1
J gene: TRBJ2-3
clone size: -
D gene: -
CDR3 protein: CSVAIDSTDTQYF
CDR3 DNA: TGCAGCGTTGCTATAGATAGCACAGATACGCAGTATTTT

V gene: TRBV21-1
J gene: TRBJ2-1
clone size: -
D gene: -
CDR3 protein: CASSNAMRRVVGEQFF
CDR3 DNA: TGTGCCAGCAGCAACGCCATGAGGAGGGTGGTCGGTGAGCAGTTCTTC

V gene: TRBV7-8
J gene: TRBJ1-3
clone size: few
D gene: -
CDR3 protein: CASSLTVSGWGNTIYF
CDR3 DNA: TGTGCCAGCAGCTTAACGGTGTCGGGGTGGGGAAACACCATATATTTT

V gene: TRBV19
J gene: TRBJ1-1
clone size: -
D gene: -
CDR3 protein: CASSIDRGASRGTEAFF
CDR3 DNA: TGTGCCAGTAGTATAGATCGTGGAGCTTCCAGGGGCACTGAAGCTTTCTTT

V gene: TRBV4-2
J gene: TRBJ2-2
clone size: -
D gene: TRBD2
CDR3 protein: CASSQGGLAGGLTGELFF
CDR3 DNA: TGTGCCAGCAGCCAAGGGGGATTAGCGGGAGGCCTCACCGGGGAGCTGTTTTTT

V gene: TRBV12-3/TRBV12-4
J gene: TRBJ1-1
clone size: -
D gene: -
CDR3 protein: CASSLSGSEAFF
CDR3 DNA: TGTGCCAGCAGTTTATCAGGGTCTGAAGCTTTCTTT

V gene: TRBV18
J gene: TRBJ2-3
clone size: -
D gene: -
CDR3 protein: CASSPDFTDTQYF
CDR3 DNA: TGTGCCAGCTCACCGGACTTCACAGATACGCAGTATTTT

V gene: TRBV7-2
J gene: TRBJ2-5
clone size: -
D gene: -
CDR3 protein: CASSLWSGETQYF
CDR3 DNA: TGTGCCAGCAGCTTGTGGAGCGGGGAGACCCAGTACTTC

V gene: TRBV7-2
J gene: TRBJ2-1
clone size: -
D gene: TRBD1
CDR3 protein: CASCRDRVGNEQFF
CDR3 DNA: TGTGCCAGTTGTCGGGACAGGGTTGGCAATGAGCAGTTCTTC

V gene: TRBV5-1
J gene: TRBJ2-5
clone size: -
D gene: TRBD1
CDR3 protein: CASSLVGTGEETQYF
CDR3 DNA: TGCGCCAGCAGCTTGGTAGGGACAGGGGAAGAGACCCAGTACTTC

V gene: TRBV9
J gene: TRBJ2-1
clone size: -
D gene: -
CDR3 protein: CASSGGSLAALNNEQFF
CDR3 DNA: TGTGCCAGCAGCGGGGGGTCTTTAGCGGCCCTTAACAATGAGCAGTTCTTC

V gene: TRBV4-2
J gene: TRBJ1-5
clone size: -
D gene: TRBD1
CDR3 protein: CASSHLPTGVPAGQSAQHF
CDR3 DNA: TGTGCCAGCAGCCACCTACCGACAGGGGTCCCTGCAGGGCAATCAGCCCAGCATTTT

V gene: TRBV5-4
J gene: TRBJ2-1
clone size: -
D gene: -
CDR3 protein: CASSLPGTPYNEQFF
CDR3 DNA: TGTGCCAGCAGCTTGCCAGGAACCCCCTACAATGAGCAGTTCTTC

V gene: TRBV15
J gene: TRBJ2-5
clone size: -
D gene: TRBD1
CDR3 protein: CATSSDGQGWLETQYF
CDR3 DNA: TGTGCCACCAGCAGTGACGGACAGGGCTGGTTAGAGACCCAGTACTTC

V gene: TRBV2
J gene: TRBJ1-1
clone size: -
D gene: -
CDR3 protein: CASSTLGGKGTEAFF
CDR3 DNA: TGTGCCAGCAGTACCCTGGGGGGAAAGGGCACTGAAGCTTTCTTT

V gene: TRBV28
J gene: TRBJ1-2
clone size: once
D gene: -
CDR3 protein: CATDGSNYGYTF
CDR3 DNA: TGTGCCACCGACGGGTCTAACTATGGCTACACCTTC

V gene: TRBV10-3
J gene: TRBJ2-4
clone size: -
D gene: -
CDR3 protein: CAISESNGNDIQYF
CDR3 DNA: TGTGCCATCAGTGAGTCGAACGGGAACGACATTCAGTACTTC

V gene: TRBV5-1
J gene: TRBJ2-3
clone size: -
D gene: TRBD2
CDR3 protein: CASSFSGSDPDTQYF
CDR3 DNA: TGCGCCAGCAGCTTTAGCGGGAGTGATCCAGATACGCAGTATTTT

V gene: TRBV24-1
J gene: TRBJ1-2
clone size: -
D gene: -
CDR3 protein: CATSDFRTNYGYTF
CDR3 DNA: TGTGCCACCAGTGATTTCCGTACTAACTATGGCTACACCTTC

V gene: TRBV5-1
J gene: TRBJ1-3
clone size: once
D gene: TRBD1
CDR3 protein: CASSSGTGSSGNTIYF
CDR3 DNA: TGCGCCAGCAGCAGCGGGACAGGGTCCTCTGGAAACACCATATATTTT

V gene: TRBV4-3
J gene: TRBJ1-5
clone size: -
D gene: -
CDR3 protein: CASSPYPAGVGGMSNQPQHF
CDR3 DNA: TGCGCCAGCAGCCCCTATCCAGCAGGGGTGGGTGGTATGAGCAATCAGCCCCAGCATTTT

V gene: TRBV2
J gene: TRBJ2-2
clone size: -
D gene: TRBD2
CDR3 protein: CASRKLAGGTGELFF
CDR3 DNA: TGTGCCAGCAGGAAACTAGCGGGAGGCACCGGGGAGCTGTTTTTT

V gene: TRBV9
J gene: TRBJ2-5
clone size: -
D gene: -
CDR3 protein: CASSVRSEETQYF
CDR3 DNA: TGTGCCAGCAGCGTGCGTTCGGAAGAGACCCAGTACTTC

V gene: TRBV2
J gene: TRBJ2-5
clone size: -
D gene: -
CDR3 protein: CASSDGETQYF
CDR3 DNA: TGTGCCAGCAGTGATGGCGAGACCCAGTACTTC

V gene: TRBV9
J gene: TRBJ1-1
clone size: -
D gene: TRBD1
CDR3 protein: CASSPSRGRTEAFF
CDR3 DNA: TGTGCCAGCAGCCCATCCAGGGGGCGAACTGAAGCTTTCTTT

V gene: TRBV5-1
J gene: TRBJ2-2
clone size: -
D gene: TRBD1
CDR3 protein: CASSFDRVGGELFF
CDR3 DNA: TGCGCCAGCAGCTTCGACAGGGTTGGTGGGGAGCTGTTTTTT

V gene: TRBV10-3
J gene: TRBJ2-3
clone size: -
D gene: TRBD2
CDR3 protein: CAISETSGFSTDTQYF
CDR3 DNA: TGTGCCATCAGTGAGACTAGCGGGTTTAGCACAGATACGCAGTATTTT

V gene: TRBV4-3
J gene: TRBJ2-3
clone size: -
D gene: -
CDR3 protein: CASSPSGRRSTDTQYF
CDR3 DNA: TGCGCCAGCAGCCCGTCGGGGAGGCGTAGCACAGATACGCAGTATTTT

V gene: TRBV20-1
J gene: TRBJ1-1
clone size: -
D gene: -
CDR3 protein: CSVKRSTEAFF
CDR3 DNA: TGCAGTGTTAAGAGGTCCACTGAAGCTTTCTTT

V gene: TRBV6-1
J gene: TRBJ1-5
clone size: -
D gene: -
CDR3 protein: CASSETGGVLTPQHF
CDR3 DNA: TGTGCCAGCAGTGAAACGGGGGGGGTCCTCACCCCCCAGCATTTT

V gene: TRBV9
J gene: TRBJ1-5
clone size: -
D gene: TRBD1
CDR3 protein: CASSGGQGSNQPQHF
CDR3 DNA: TGTGCCAGCAGCGGGGGACAGGGAAGCAATCAGCCCCAGCATTTT

V gene: TRBV19
J gene: TRBJ2-1
clone size: -
D gene: -
CDR3 protein: CASSIPGYNEQFF
CDR3 DNA: TGTGCCAGTAGTATCCCCGGGTACAATGAGCAGTTCTTC